Listed here are 15 T cell receptor beta chains from one sample, sequenced in a study of tumor and adjacent non-tumor tissue in lung cancer. Three rounds of nested PCR, following a modified ARM-PCR protocol, produced the TCRbeta library. A single record per CDR3 protein comes from TCRdb applying MiXCR to the multiplex PCR reads. The table has almost 75,000 distinct CDR3 sequences, under 70% seen once. RNA was extracted from bulk tissue without any cell sorting. The normal lung tissue was taken more than 3 cm from the tumor edge. The specimen was distant non-tumor lung tissue. All receptors derive from a woman aged 50 to 60 with non-small cell lung cancer.

As regards this clonotype: A much more abundant neighbour one base away suggests this may be a read error. The J gene is TRBJ2-7, the V gene TRBV20-1; the D gene could be TRBD1 or TRBD2 (5 bases each). This CDR3 region has 16 residues. The germline gives CDR1 DFQATT, CDR2 SNEGSKA (reference sequence). Between the trimmed V and J ends, which lost 3 bases and 0 bases, there was a span of 18 bases. The CDR3 sequence: CSASSSRGGHSYEQYF. The CDR3 DNA follows: TGCAGTGCTAGCTCATCGAGGGGCGGGCACTCCTACGAGCAGTACTTC.

J is TRBJ2-1 and V is TRBV20-1; possible D gene TRBD2, 6 bases. The CDR3 sequence is 16 residues long. Looked up from germline, CDR1 is DFQATT and CDR2 is SNEGSKA (reference sequence). V lost 0 bases and J 7 bases, leaving 19 bases between the germline ends. CDR3 coding DNA: TGCAGTGCTAGAGATGGTACGGGAGAGTCTCGGAATGAGCAGTTCTTC. Its protein is CSARDGTGESRNEQFF.

As to this clonotype: A single base separates this from a much larger clone, so it may be a read error. The rearrangement joins TRBV6-2 or TRBV6-3 to TRBJ2-7; 7 nucleotides line up with TRBD2. This CDR3 comprises 16 residues. Germline CDR1 MNHEY, CDR2 SVGEGT. Trimming took 4 bases from V and 1 from J; bases not matched to a gene: 10. The CDR3 is CASSFLELAPSYEQYF. Here the CDR3 DNA reads TGTGCCAGCAGTTTTCTTGAACTAGCGCCTTCCTACGAGCAGTACTTC.

The table lists this clonotype with many counts. The V gene is TRBV4-1, the J gene TRBJ2-5, with D perhaps TRBD1 (8 bases). The length of the CDR3 is 15 residues. Germline values: CDR1 MGHRA, CDR2 YSYEKL. Trimming stripped 3 bases from V and 3 bases from J, with 14 bases between. CDR3 loop: CASSQGTGGEETQYF. CDR3 nucleotide sequence: TGCGCCAGCAGCCAGGGCACAGGGGGGGAAGAGACCCAGTACTTC.

The sample holds a few counts of this clonotype. The chain joins TRBV6-2 or TRBV6-3 to TRBJ1-5, with D possibly being TRBD1 (6 bases). CDR3 length: 16 residues. The V gene lost 6 bases and the J gene lost 6 bases, with 21 bases spanning the gap. Germline V CDR1 and CDR2: MNHEY, SVGEGT. The CDR3, as DNA: TGTGCCAGCAGCCCCCCCCAAGGGGGGTGCACTCAGCCCCAGCATTTT. Its translation is CASSPPQGGCTQPQHF.

This clonotype was observed a single time. This may stem from a read error, because a much larger clone lies one nucleotide away. The V and J genes are TRBV4-2 and TRBJ1-1; D is undetermined. CDR3 length: 16 amino acids. Looked up from germline, CDR1 is LGHNA and CDR2 is YNFKEQ. The chain's CDR3 is CASSQDSATSNTDAFF. CDR3 DNA: TGTGCCAGCAGCCAAGATAGTGCGACTTCGAACACTGATGCTTTCTTT.

A remark on this clonotype: Relative to the germline gene, one junction end is altered; a read error may explain this. This sequence joins TRBV20-1 and TRBJ1-5; the D is unclear. The CDR3 contains 15 residues. CDR1 and CDR2 from the germline V gene are DFQATT and SNEGSKA (reference sequence). CDR3 nucleotides: TGTAGTGCCAGAAACGGAGTTCGATTCAATCGGCCCCAGCATTTT. Protein sequence: CSARNGVRFNRPQHF.

This clonotype was seen many times. The rearrangement joins TRBV6-6 to TRBJ2-7, with 7 nucleotides matching TRBD2. In germline, CDR1 is MNHNY, CDR2 SVGAGI (reference sequence). CDR3 size: 15 residues. J gave up 3 bases and V 4 bases, and 9 bases lay outside the gene matches. CDR3 coding DNA: TGTGCCAGCAGTTTCGGGCCGGGAGGATACTACGAGCAGTACTTC. The encoded protein is CASSFGPGGYYEQYF.

A note on this clonotype: Since a much larger clone is just one base distant, this may be a read error. Lacking the conserved final phenylalanine or tryptophan, this CDR3 likely reflects a read error. The genes are TRBV5-5 and TRBJ2-7, with D unclear. In germline, CDR1 is SGHKS, CDR2 YYEKEE (reference sequence). The CDR3 spans 13 residues. Trimming removed 2 bases from V and 3 bases from J, with 9 bases in between. The CDR3 here is CASSFGGNYEQYL. DNA for the CDR3: TGTGCCAGCAGCTTCGGCGGAAACTACGAGCAGTACCTC.

As concerns this clonotype: A much bigger clone sits one base away, suggesting this may be a read error. This chain links TRBV7-8 with TRBJ2-6, with D perhaps TRBD1 (5 bases). Looked up from germline, CDR1 is SGHVS and CDR2 is FQNEAQ. CDR3 size: 13 residues. CDR3 nucleotides: TGTGCCAGCAGCTTAGCTGGGGCCGACGTCCTGACTTTC. Its protein is CASSLAGADVLTF.

Worth noting for this clonotype: Its ends do not fully match the called genes, so a read error is possible. This chain uses TRBV12-3 or TRBV12-4 with TRBJ1-4; a possible D gene is TRBD1 (5 bases). This CDR3 comprises 15 residues. The CDR3: CASSLDGTDNERLFF. In DNA form, the CDR3 reads TGTGCCAGCAGTTTAGACGGGACGGACAATGAAAGACTGTTTTTT.

This clonotype was observed many times. J is TRBJ2-7 and V is TRBV5-4; 8 positions match TRBD1. V was pared by 4 bases and J by 4 bases, with 4 bases of the junction left unmatched. CDR3 size: 13 residues. Germline V gene lookup returns CDR1 SGHNT and CDR2 YYREEE (reference sequence). CDR3 protein: CASSITGGYEQYF. The CDR3 DNA sequence: TGTGCCAGCAGCATTACAGGGGGGTACGAGCAGTACTTC.

The chain recombines TRBV7-9 with TRBJ1-5, with D maybe TRBD1 (6 bases). Trimming removed 0 bases from V and 2 bases from J, with 11 bases in between. The germline V gene encodes CDR1 SEHNR and CDR2 FQNEAQ (reference sequence). The CDR3 is made up of 16 amino acids. CDR3 nucleotides: TGTGCCAGCAGCTTAGCGGTGGGGGGCGGCAATCAGCCCCAGCATTTT. Amino acid sequence: CASSLAVGGGNQPQHF. Full variable domain (missing parts from reference TRBV7-9 and TRBJ1-5): DTGVSQNPRHKITKRGQNVTFRCDPISEHNRLYWYRQTLGQGPEFLTYFQNEAQLEKSRLLSDRFSAERPKGSFSTLEIQRTEQGDSAMYLCASSLAVGGGNQPQHFGDGTRLSIL.

This chain links TRBV6-5 with TRBJ2-2; no clear D. Trimming took off 6 bases at V and 2 bases at J, with 19 bases between the two ends. The CDR3 has 17 amino acids. Looked up from germline, CDR1 is MNHEY and CDR2 is SVGAGI. The CDR3 spells CASSTRLGIENTGELFF. The CDR3 region has the DNA TGTGCCAGCAGCACAAGACTGGGGATAGAAAACACCGGGGAGCTGTTTTTT.

Points on this clonotype: This may come from a read error, since a much larger clone is one base off. The V and J genes are TRBV6-1 and TRBJ1-2; tentatively, D is TRBD1 (6 bases). Germline V gives CDR1 MNHNS, CDR2 SASEGT. CDR3 size: 17 residues. The ends were cut back, 7 bases at V and 2 bases at J, with 23 bases in the middle. The CDR3 nucleotides are TGTGCCAGCAACCCCCGCCCCCTTACAGGGTCCAACTATGGCTACACCTTC. This sequence encodes CASNPRPLTGSNYGYTF.